These 3 T cell receptor beta chains originate from one sample sequenced in a study of preoperative IRX-2 immunotherapy in early breast cancer. Treatment noted: preoperative locoregional IRX-2 cytokine immunotherapy. Libraries were prepared by immunoSEQ multiplex PCR; TCRdb keeps only in-frame clonotypes and omits some of them. This repertoire shows about 24,000 clones, around nine tenths found once; its top ten account for around 28%. The sample consisted of tumor tissue, taken after IRX-2 immunotherapy. The origin of the receptors is a human donor with breast cancer.

The V and J genes are TRBV28 and TRBJ2-2; 9 bases agree with TRBD2. The CDR3 loop spans 17 amino acids. Trimming at V came to 8 bases and at J to 5 bases, leaving 15 bases not matched to a gene. CDR1 and CDR2 (germline): MDHEN, SYDVKM. CDR3 sequence reads: CASAGLAGTFWTGELFF. In DNA form, the CDR3 reads TGTGCCAGCGCGGGTCTAGCGGGGACCTTTTGGACCGGGGAGCTGTTTTTT.

The rearrangement uses TRBV29-1 and TRBJ2-7; the D call may be TRBD1 or TRBD2 (5 bases each). Germline CDR1 reads SQVTM; CDR2 reads ANQGSEA. There are 14 residues in the CDR3. Trimming removed 6 bases from V and 3 bases from J, with 18 bases in between. CDR3 protein: CSVVSGTRNYEQYF. In DNA, the CDR3 is TGCAGCGTCGTGTCCGGGACGAGGAACTACGAGCAGTACTTC.

The table lists this clone with a count of one. The chain is built from TRBV29-1 and TRBJ1-1; D uncertain. Per germline, CDR1 SQVTM and CDR2 ANQGSEA. V shed 1 base and J shed 5 bases, with 11 bases lying between them. CDR3 length: 13 amino acids. The CDR3 here is CSVEGVPGTEAFF. CDR3 bases: TGCAGCGTTGAAGGAGTTCCTGGTACTGAAGCTTTCTTT.